This is a list of T cell receptor beta chains from one sample in a study of STAT5B mutations in CD4+ large granular lymphocyte leukemia. Libraries were prepared by immunoSEQ multiplex PCR; TCRdb keeps only in-frame clonotypes and omits some of them. The sample records 32,000 or so clones, 79% being singletons. Sequenced sample: CD4+ T cells from blood buffy coats. The receptors stem from a human donor in good health. Each CDR3 is given with its conserved first and last residue. A D gene is named only where the DNA matches it firmly.

V gene: TRBV5-8
D gene: .
CDR3 protein: CASTGRGRIHTDTQYF

V gene: TRBV7-2
D gene: TRBD1
CDR3 protein: CASSEKTGSNTGELFF

V gene: TRBV5-1
D gene: .
CDR3 protein: CASSLDVLTTDTQYF

V gene: TRBV10-1
D gene: .
CDR3 protein: CASKWPDAGNTIYF

V gene: TRBV29-1
D gene: TRBD2
CDR3 protein: CSALTSAVSIEQFF

V gene: TRBV7-7
D gene: TRBD2
CDR3 protein: CASSPGLGNTYEQYF

V gene: TRBV19
D gene: .
CDR3 protein: CASSMIGKDTEAFF

V gene: TRBV7-9
D gene: .
CDR3 protein: CASSPGSQGGGNTEAFF

V gene: TRBV5-1
D gene: TRBD1
CDR3 protein: CASSSRTGEETQYF

V gene: TRBV5-1
D gene: TRBD2
CDR3 protein: CASSLDSGPYEQYF

V gene: TRBV7-9
D gene: TRBD1
CDR3 protein: CASSTLTGTGRETQYF

V gene: TRBV18
D gene: TRBD1
CDR3 protein: CASSTDRVNTGELFF

V gene: TRBV5-5
D gene: .
CDR3 protein: CASSGGLSTEAFF

V gene: TRBV6-4
D gene: TRBD2
CDR3 protein: CASRTAVSLAGGTDTQYF

V gene: TRBV7-2
D gene: .
CDR3 protein: CASSLAHGLVTNYGYTF

V gene: TRBV7-9
D gene: TRBD1
CDR3 protein: CASSSGQGPPYAETQYF

V gene: TRBV11-2
D gene: .
CDR3 protein: CASSLAGSTYEQYF

V gene: TRBV5-1
D gene: .
CDR3 protein: CASSLAPGNYEQYF

V gene: TRBV11-2
D gene: .
CDR3 protein: CASSLSGPGYEQYF

V gene: TRBV2
D gene: .
CDR3 protein: CASSEVSGRVTGELFF

V gene: TRBV11-2
D gene: .
CDR3 protein: CASSRDAGPGNTIYF

V gene: TRBV5-1
D gene: .
CDR3 protein: CASSLGQNPETQYF

V gene: TRBV4-1
D gene: TRBD2
CDR3 protein: CASSQRIAGGSGETQYF

V gene: TRBV6-1
D gene: TRBD1
CDR3 protein: CASSLTRGRTEAFF

V gene: TRBV18
D gene: .
CDR3 protein: CASSQTGTSKSGNTIYF

V gene: TRBV5-5
D gene: TRBD1
CDR3 protein: CASSPGTGRNEQYF

V gene: TRBV7-2
D gene: .
CDR3 protein: CASSLGQAPLHF

V gene: TRBV19
D gene: .
CDR3 protein: CASSKSVNYGYTF

V gene: TRBV6-1
D gene: .
CDR3 protein: CASSEARPRGDSEQYF

V gene: TRBV6-6
D gene: TRBD2
CDR3 protein: CASSYGTSRGTYEQYF

V gene: TRBV28
D gene: .
CDR3 protein: CASNPYRANYGYTF

V gene: TRBV19
D gene: .
CDR3 protein: CASSPGEVNEQFF

V gene: TRBV11-2
D gene: TRBD1
CDR3 protein: CASSLETGYYGYTF

V gene: TRBV7-8
D gene: .
CDR3 protein: CGSRGRATEAFF

V gene: TRBV6-6
D gene: .
CDR3 protein: CASSYTGYQPQHF

V gene: TRBV5-6
D gene: TRBD1
CDR3 protein: CASSSTGGPYNEQFF

V gene: TRBV6-1
D gene: .
CDR3 protein: CASSVGRLFGNTIYF

V gene: TRBV6-6
D gene: .
CDR3 protein: CASTPGLSSGNTIYF

V gene: TRBV11-3
D gene: TRBD1
CDR3 protein: CASSSGTGGGTGELFF

V gene: TRBV6-1
D gene: .
CDR3 protein: CASSGGTPSTDTQYF

V gene: TRBV7-2
D gene: .
CDR3 protein: CASSPEGPNNSPLHF

V gene: TRBV5-1
D gene: .
CDR3 protein: CASSSVVPRGSTDTQYF

V gene: TRBV6-7
D gene: .
CDR3 protein: CASNCRHNPYNEQFF

V gene: TRBV5-6
D gene: .
CDR3 protein: CASSLRPTAGSNQPQHF

V gene: TRBV5-1
D gene: .
CDR3 protein: CASSLAGNQPQHF

V gene: TRBV6-5
D gene: .
CDR3 protein: CASSYQHGNTEAFF

V gene: TRBV15
D gene: TRBD1
CDR3 protein: CATSRDVGQGTSYEQYF

V gene: TRBV20-1
D gene: .
CDR3 protein: CSASGLPSQFF

V gene: TRBV14
D gene: .
CDR3 protein: CASSLLGGLAEKLFF

V gene: TRBV5-1
D gene: TRBD1
CDR3 protein: CASSLGGQTYNEQFF

V gene: TRBV10-1
D gene: .
CDR3 protein: CASSGDIRELFF

V gene: TRBV6-5
D gene: TRBD1
CDR3 protein: CASSFDREVPAFF

V gene: TRBV5-6
D gene: .
CDR3 protein: CASSLRQQGLSGELFF

V gene: TRBV19
D gene: .
CDR3 protein: CASSQQGSSYNSPLHF

V gene: TRBV9
D gene: .
CDR3 protein: CASSVEASVSTDTQYF